This T cell receptor beta chain was observed in a study of blood T cell repertoires in COVID-19. Study information: COVID-19 samples collected from the United States, Italy and Spain covered acute and convalescent phases. Nucleic acid was either cDNA or gDNA, and it came from T cells, B-cell-depleted T cells, or PBMCs.

Authors' processing steps: Reference gene primer amplification gave estimated nucleated cell counts. The repertoire was sequenced with immunoSEQ multiplex PCR; TCRdb's copy has only in-frame clones and lacks some. That table furnishes V, J and clone size, whereas the DNA furnished D and trimming. The sample carries approximately 240,000 clones, roughly 84% recorded once. Germline assignment: CDR1 MDHEN and CDR2 SYDVKM. After removal of 5 bases from V and 7 bases from J, the junction contained 8 bases not matched to a gene. The CDR3 sequence is 14 residues long. This receptor was identified in a woman in her fifties or sixties with acute or convalescent COVID-19. J is TRBJ1-5 and V is TRBV28, with 7 bases matching TRBD1. Sequenced input: peripheral blood. CDR3 DNA: TGTGCCAGCAGTAGACAGGGCCTACCCCAGCCCCAGCATTTT. Its translation is CASSRQGLPQPQHF.